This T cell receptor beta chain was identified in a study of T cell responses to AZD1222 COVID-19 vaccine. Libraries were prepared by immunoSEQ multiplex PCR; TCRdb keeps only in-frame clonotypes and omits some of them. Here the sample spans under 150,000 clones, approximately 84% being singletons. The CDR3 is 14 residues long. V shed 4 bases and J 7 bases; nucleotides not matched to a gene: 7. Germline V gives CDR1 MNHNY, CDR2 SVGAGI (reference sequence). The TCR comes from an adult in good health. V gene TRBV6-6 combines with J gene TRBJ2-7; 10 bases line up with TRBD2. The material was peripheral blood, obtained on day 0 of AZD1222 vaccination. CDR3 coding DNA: TGTGCCAGCAGTTTGGAGCGGGAGGGCCGTGAGCAGTACTTC. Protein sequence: CASSLEREGREQYF.